The 22 T cell receptor beta chains below all came from one sample that was sequenced in a study of cytomegalovirus exposure and HLA in healthy donors. PCR primers comprised 60 Vbeta and 13 Jbeta primers. The method was immunoSEQ multiplex PCR; TCRdb's version includes in-frame clones alone and lacks a portion of them. The sample yields about 110,000 clones, roughly 66% seen once. The material sequenced was PBMCs. The receptors were gathered from a woman in her thirties in good health and CMV-seronegative.

This clone was detected only a few times. V is TRBV18 and J is TRBJ1-4; D ambiguous. CDR3 length equals 15 residues. Germline V gene lookup returns CDR1 KGHSH and CDR2 LQKENI. Trimming stripped 6 bases from V and 3 bases from J, with 14 bases between. Written as DNA, the CDR3 is TGTGCCAGCTCCGCCGGGGTGACTTCTAATGAAAAACTGTTTTTT. Encoded protein: CASSAGVTSNEKLFF. Filled out from reference TRBV18 and TRBJ1-4, the complete variable domain reads NAGVMQNPRHLVRRRGQEARLRCSPMKGHSHVYWYRQLPEEGLKFMVYLQKENIIDESGMPKERFSAEFPKEGPSILRIQQVVRGDSAAYFCASSAGVTSNEKLFFGSGTQLSVL.

The J gene is TRBJ2-1, the V gene TRBV12-5, with TRBD2 matching 13 bases. This CDR3 region has 19 residues. The trim removed 3 bases at V and 3 bases at J, leaving 11 bases unmatched. Germline V lookup: CDR1 LGHNT, CDR2 FRNRAP. The DNA of the CDR3 is TGTGCTAGTGGTTTTGGCGGACTAGCGGGGGAGGGGATCTACAATGAGCAGTTCTTC. This sequence encodes CASGFGGLAGEGIYNEQFF. Variable domain in full (rest from reference TRBV12-5 and TRBJ2-1): DARVTQTPRHKVTEMGQEVTMRCQPILGHNTVFWYRQTMMQGLELLAYFRNRAPLDDSGMPKDRFSAEMPDATLATLKIQPSEPRDSAVYFCASGFGGLAGEGIYNEQFFGPGTRLTVL.

This clone was detected once. CDR3 nucleotides: TGTGCCAGCGACTTGACAGGATCGGCAGATACGCAGTATTTT. It specifies CASDLTGSADTQYF. V is TRBV5-6 and J is TRBJ2-3; a possible D gene is TRBD1 (6 bases). V lost 7 bases, J lost 4 bases, and 16 bases lay in between. The CDR3 spans 14 residues. CDR1 SGHDT and CDR2 YYEEEE come from the germline V gene.

This clone came up once. This chain connects TRBV5-8 to TRBJ2-1; the D gene is possibly TRBD1 (5 bases). Germline lookup yields CDR1 SGHTS and CDR2 YDEGEE. V dropped 0 bases and J dropped 10 bases, with 11 bases sitting between them. This CDR3 region has 13 residues. CDR3 sequence: CASSLAAGLEQFF. For the CDR3, the DNA is TGTGCCAGCAGCTTGGCCGCAGGGTTGGAGCAGTTCTTC.

This clone was observed a handful of times. The chain is built from TRBV11-2 and TRBJ1-4; the match to TRBD1 covers 9 bases. CDR3 length: 14 residues. Losses at the gene ends were 5 bases for V and 7 bases for J; bases not matched to a gene: 5. Per the germline V gene, CDR1 is SGHAT and CDR2 is FQNNGV. In DNA form, the CDR3 reads TGTGCCAGCAGCGTGGGACAGGGAGGTGAAAAACTGTTTTTT. It codes for CASSVGQGGEKLFF.

The chain employs TRBV15 and TRBJ1-4; TRBD1 might be the D (5 bases). V lost 8 bases and J 15 bases, leaving 19 bases between the germline ends. In germline, CDR1 is LNHNV, CDR2 YYDKDF (reference sequence). CDR3 length equals 12 residues. The CDR3 DNA reads TGTGCCACCTCAGGCGATCGGGGGACCTTGTTTTTT. As protein: CATSGDRGTLFF.

This clone has a handful of counts. The chain has TRBV7-9 and TRBJ2-1; 12 bases are shared with TRBD2. CDR1 is SEHNR, CDR2 FQNEAQ, per germline (reference sequence). V trimming: 3 bases; J trimming: 6 bases; junction bases outside the gene matches: 9. This CDR3 has 17 amino acids. Here the CDR3 DNA reads TGTGCCAGCAGCTTGACTAGCGGGAGAGAGATTCTCAATGAGCAGTTCTTC. Translating gives CASSLTSGREILNEQFF.

Points on this clone: Other DNA sequences from this sample encode an identical CDR3 as well. The chain is built from TRBV18 and TRBJ1-1; weak D call: TRBD1 (6 bases). V was clipped by 5 bases and J by 0 bases, with 10 bases between them. CDR1 is KGHSH and CDR2 is LQKENI in the germline V gene. The CDR3 is 14 amino acids. In DNA, the CDR3 is TGTGCCAGCTCAACAGGGCTATTGAACACTGAAGCTTTCTTT. Translating it yields CASSTGLLNTEAFF.

The sample holds a few counts of this clone. V gene TRBV6-5 combines with J gene TRBJ2-2; 10 nucleotides align to TRBD2. This CDR3 contains 15 residues. The germline gives CDR1 MNHEY, CDR2 SVGAGI. V trimming: 7 bases; J trimming: 4 bases; junction bases outside the gene matches: 6. CDR3 sequence (DNA): TGTGCCAGCAACTGGATAGCGGGAGGCACCGGGGAGCTGTTTTTT. Translating it yields CASNWIAGGTGELFF.

This clone was detected only a few times. V usage is TRBV6-1 and J usage is TRBJ1-2, with D tentatively TRBD1 (6 bases). CDR1 and CDR2 from the germline V gene are MNHNS and SASEGT. V lost 6 bases and J lost 6, with 11 bases in between. There are 12 residues in the CDR3. The CDR3 sequence: CASRTGRDGYTF. The CDR3 region has the DNA TGTGCCAGCAGAACAGGGCGAGATGGCTACACCTTC.

This clone was seen more than once but under ten times. The CDR3 reads CASSPTADAPPLYGYTF. The CDR3 bases are TGTGCCAGCTCACCCACCGCGGATGCCCCCCCCCTTTATGGCTACACCTTC. The chain combines TRBV18 with TRBJ1-2; D unresolved. Germline CDR1 is KGHSH and CDR2 is LQKENI. The CDR3 has 17 amino acids. The V end lost 3 bases, the J end lost 5 bases, and 22 bases lay between the germline ends.

This chain links TRBV27 with TRBJ2-3; D call uncertain. The CDR3 runs to 14 residues. Germline lookup yields CDR1 MNHEY and CDR2 SMNVEV (reference sequence). The V and J ends lost 4 bases and 5 bases respectively, with 13 bases between them. CDR3 sequence reads: CASSSILSGDTQYF. Here the CDR3 DNA reads TGTGCCAGCAGTTCCATCCTTTCGGGAGATACGCAGTATTTT.

The chain is built from TRBV2 and TRBJ1-4; possible D gene TRBD1, 6 bases. Germline lookup yields CDR1 SNHLY and CDR2 FYNNEI. The V end was cut by 7 bases, the J end by 8 bases, with 11 bases between. The CDR3 has 12 amino acids. The CDR3 region is CASKGVREKLFF. DNA of the CDR3: TGTGCCAGCAAGGGGGTTCGGGAAAAACTGTTTTTT. Full variable domain (outside the CDR3, taken from reference TRBV2 and TRBJ1-4): EPEVTQTPSHQVTQMGQEVILRCVPISNHLYFYWYRQILGQKVEFLVSFYNNEISEKSEIFDDQFSVERPDGSNFTLKIRSTKLEDSAMYFCASKGVREKLFFGSGTQLSVL.

This chain links TRBV6-1 with TRBJ1-6, with TRBD1 identical over 7 bases. J lost 7 bases, V lost 3 bases, and 9 bases had no gene match. The CDR3 runs to 16 residues. CDR1 and CDR2 from the germline V gene are MNHNS and SASEGT. The CDR3 sequence is CASSDQTGSWNSPLHF. CDR3 DNA: TGTGCCAGCAGTGACCAGACAGGGTCGTGGAATTCACCCCTCCACTTT.

This clone was observed a few times. V and J are TRBV4-3 and TRBJ2-1; 8 bases agree with TRBD2. Germline-derived CDR1 and CDR2 are LGHNA and YSLEER. The junction had 12 bases not matched to a gene; V was cut back by 1 base and J by 10 bases. The CDR3 runs 16 residues. DNA of the CDR3: TGCGCCAGCAGCCAAGGGCTCCTAGCGGGTCTCGAAGAGCAGTTCTTC. Translating it yields CASSQGLLAGLEEQFF.

The J gene is TRBJ1-5, the V gene TRBV6-5; D unclear. Trimming shortened V by 6 bases and J by 5 bases, and 14 bases separated the two germline ends. The V gene's germline CDR1 is MNHEY and CDR2 SVGAGI. The CDR3 sequence is 14 residues long. The CDR3 loop is CASSRLASYQPQHF. The CDR3 nucleotides read TGTGCCAGCAGCCGCTTGGCCTCGTATCAGCCCCAGCATTTT.

This clone was seen only a few times. This chain uses TRBV27 with TRBJ2-7; D call uncertain. The CDR3 loop spans 13 amino acids. Trimming removed 3 bases at V and 1 base at J, with 7 bases between. The germline gives CDR1 MNHEY, CDR2 SMNVEV (reference sequence). CDR3 in DNA: TGTGCCAGCAGTTTTGGCAGGTCCTACGAGCAGTACTTC. Its protein is CASSFGRSYEQYF.

The V gene is TRBV6-5, the J gene TRBJ2-7, with D tentatively TRBD2 (7 bases). Trimming took off 6 bases at V and 3 bases at J, with 12 bases between the two ends. This CDR3 has 13 amino acids. CDR1 MNHEY and CDR2 SVGAGI come from the germline V gene. CDR3 in amino acids: CASSRGDIYEQYF. The CDR3 nucleotides are TGTGCCAGCAGCCGGGGGGACATCTACGAGCAGTACTTC.

This rearrangement joins TRBV7-9 to TRBJ1-1; 8 bases fit TRBD1. The junction had 3 bases not matched to a gene; V was cut back by 5 bases and J by 1 base. The germline V gene has CDR1 SEHNR and CDR2 FQNEAQ (reference sequence). This CDR3 is built from 14 residues. The CDR3 here is CASSVQGANTEAFF. CDR3 sequence (DNA): TGTGCCAGCAGCGTTCAGGGGGCGAACACTGAAGCTTTCTTT.

The rearrangement uses TRBV19 and TRBJ1-5, with 8 bases lining up with TRBD1. The length of the CDR3 is 13 residues. With V trimmed by 5 bases and J by 8 bases, 5 bases remained unmatched. Germline lookup yields CDR1 LNHDA and CDR2 SQIVND (reference sequence). The CDR3 is CASSSQGAEPQHF. The CDR3 DNA is TGTGCCAGTAGTTCCCAGGGGGCGGAGCCCCAGCATTTT.

J is TRBJ1-2 and V is TRBV6-1; the D is unclear. Germline-derived CDR1 and CDR2 are MNHNS and SASEGT. V lost 0 bases and J lost 0, with 11 bases in between. The CDR3 is 16 residues long. CDR3 region: CASSEASTATNYGYTF. Written as DNA, the CDR3 is TGTGCCAGCAGTGAAGCGAGTACAGCTACTAACTATGGCTACACCTTC.

This clone appeared a few times. The chain couples TRBV19 to TRBJ2-2; D is ambiguous. The V end was cut by 0 bases, the J end by 11 bases, with 10 bases between. CDR3 length: 13 residues. Per the germline V gene, CDR1 is LNHDA and CDR2 is SQIVND (reference sequence). The CDR3 spells CASSIDEVAELFF. CDR3 DNA sequence: TGTGCCAGTAGTATAGATGAGGTCGCAGAGCTGTTTTTT.